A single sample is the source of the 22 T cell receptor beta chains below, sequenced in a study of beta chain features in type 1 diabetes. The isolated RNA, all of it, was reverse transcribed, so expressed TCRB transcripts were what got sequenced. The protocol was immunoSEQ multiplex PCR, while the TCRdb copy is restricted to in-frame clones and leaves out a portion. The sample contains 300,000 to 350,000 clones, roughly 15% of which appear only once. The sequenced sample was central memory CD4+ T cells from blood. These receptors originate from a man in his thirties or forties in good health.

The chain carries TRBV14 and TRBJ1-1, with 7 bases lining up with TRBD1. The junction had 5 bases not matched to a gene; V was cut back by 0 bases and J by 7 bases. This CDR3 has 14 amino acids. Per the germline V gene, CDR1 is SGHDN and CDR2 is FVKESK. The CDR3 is CASSQERGRGEAFF. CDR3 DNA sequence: TGTGCCAGCAGCCAAGAGAGGGGGCGCGGTGAAGCTTTCTTT.

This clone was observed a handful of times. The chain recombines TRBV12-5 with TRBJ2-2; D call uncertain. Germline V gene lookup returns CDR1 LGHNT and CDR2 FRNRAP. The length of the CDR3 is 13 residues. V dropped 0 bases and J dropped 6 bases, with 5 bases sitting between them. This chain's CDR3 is CASGLVPPGELFF. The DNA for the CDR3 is TGTGCTAGTGGTTTGGTTCCCCCCGGGGAGCTGTTTTTT.

The CDR3 loop reads CASSPDRGLFPEAFF. CDR3 DNA sequence: TGTGCCAGCAGCCCTGACAGGGGGCTTTTCCCGGAAGCTTTCTTT. The chain carries TRBV7-9 and TRBJ1-1; 10 bases are shared with TRBD1. The CDR3 extends over 15 amino acids. After removal of 5 bases from V and 8 bases from J, the junction contained 11 bases not matched to a gene. The germline V gene has CDR1 SEHNR and CDR2 FQNEAQ (reference sequence).

The CDR3 region has the DNA TGTGCCAGCAGCTTTGGACTAGCGGGCACAGATACGCAGTATTTT. Amino acid sequence: CASSFGLAGTDTQYF. The chain uses TRBV5-8 and TRBJ2-3, with 10 bases that match TRBD2. Trimming at V came to 2 bases and at J to 1 base, leaving 1 base not matched to a gene. CDR1 is SGHTS, CDR2 YDEGEE, per germline. There are 15 residues in the CDR3.

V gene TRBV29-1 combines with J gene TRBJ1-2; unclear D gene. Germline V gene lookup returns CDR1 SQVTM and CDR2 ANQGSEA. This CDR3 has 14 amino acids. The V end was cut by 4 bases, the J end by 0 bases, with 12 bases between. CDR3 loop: CSVGPQSANYGYTF. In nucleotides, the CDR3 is TGCAGCGTTGGACCCCAGTCAGCTAACTATGGCTACACCTTC.

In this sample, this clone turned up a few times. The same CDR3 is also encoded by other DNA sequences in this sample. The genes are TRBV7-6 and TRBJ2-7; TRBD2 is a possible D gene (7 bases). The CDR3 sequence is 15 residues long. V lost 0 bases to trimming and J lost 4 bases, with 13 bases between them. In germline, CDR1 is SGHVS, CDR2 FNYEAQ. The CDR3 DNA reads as TGTGCCAGCAGCTTAGCTGCCGGGGGGCTATACGAGCAGTACTTC. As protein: CASSLAAGGLYEQYF.

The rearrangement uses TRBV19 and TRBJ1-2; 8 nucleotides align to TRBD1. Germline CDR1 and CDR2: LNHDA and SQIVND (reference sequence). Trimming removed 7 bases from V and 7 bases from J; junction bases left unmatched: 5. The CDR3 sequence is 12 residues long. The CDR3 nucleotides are TGTGCCAGTACCGACAGGGGACGTGGCTACACCTTC. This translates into CASTDRGRGYTF.

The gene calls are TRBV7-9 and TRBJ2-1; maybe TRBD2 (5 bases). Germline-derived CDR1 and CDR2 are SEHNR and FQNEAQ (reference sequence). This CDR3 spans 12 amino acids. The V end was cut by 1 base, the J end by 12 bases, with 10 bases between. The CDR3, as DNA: TGTGCCAGCAGCTTAGTAGGGAGAGGGCAGTTCTTC. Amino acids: CASSLVGRGQFF.

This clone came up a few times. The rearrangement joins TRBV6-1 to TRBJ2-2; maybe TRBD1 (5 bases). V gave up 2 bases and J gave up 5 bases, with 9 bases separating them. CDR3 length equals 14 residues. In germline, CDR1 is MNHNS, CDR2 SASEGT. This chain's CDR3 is CASSEIRETGELFF. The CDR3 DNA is TGTGCCAGCAGTGAAATCAGGGAAACCGGGGAGCTGTTTTTT.

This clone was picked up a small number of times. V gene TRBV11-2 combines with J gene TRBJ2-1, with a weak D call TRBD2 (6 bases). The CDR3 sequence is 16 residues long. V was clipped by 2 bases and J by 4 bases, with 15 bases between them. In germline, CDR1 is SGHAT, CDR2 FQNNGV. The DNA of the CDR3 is TGTGCCAGCAGCTTACTTGGGAGGACGCAATACAATGAGCAGTTCTTC. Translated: CASSLLGRTQYNEQFF.

Here the CDR3 reads CASGFAQGETQYF. The CDR3 DNA reads as TGTGCTAGTGGTTTCGCCCAGGGGGAGACCCAGTACTTC. This chain connects TRBV12-5 to TRBJ2-5, with D possibly TRBD1 on 6 matching bases. Trimming took 3 bases from V and 5 from J, leaving 10 bases between them. Germline V gene lookup returns CDR1 LGHNT and CDR2 FRNRAP. The CDR3 runs to 13 residues. The full variable domain, in which reference TRBV12-5 and TRBJ2-5 provide the parts outside the CDR3, is DARVTQTPRHKVTEMGQEVTMRCQPILGHNTVFWYRQTMMQGLELLAYFRNRAPLDDSGMPKDRFSAEMPDATLATLKIQPSEPRDSAVYFCASGFAQGETQYFGPGTRLLVL.

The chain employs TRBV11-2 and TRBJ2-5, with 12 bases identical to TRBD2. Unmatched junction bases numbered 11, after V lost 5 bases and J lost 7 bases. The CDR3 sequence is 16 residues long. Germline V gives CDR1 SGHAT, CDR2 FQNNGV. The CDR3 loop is CASSPRPSGGAGTQYF. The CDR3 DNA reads TGTGCCAGCAGCCCCAGACCTAGCGGGGGGGCGGGGACCCAGTACTTC.

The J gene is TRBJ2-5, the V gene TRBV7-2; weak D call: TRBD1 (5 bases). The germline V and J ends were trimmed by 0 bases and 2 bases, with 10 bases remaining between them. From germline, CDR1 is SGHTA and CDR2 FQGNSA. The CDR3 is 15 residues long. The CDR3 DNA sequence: TGTGCCAGCAGCTTAGCGCTTAGACAGCAAGAGACCCAGTACTTC. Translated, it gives CASSLALRQQETQYF.

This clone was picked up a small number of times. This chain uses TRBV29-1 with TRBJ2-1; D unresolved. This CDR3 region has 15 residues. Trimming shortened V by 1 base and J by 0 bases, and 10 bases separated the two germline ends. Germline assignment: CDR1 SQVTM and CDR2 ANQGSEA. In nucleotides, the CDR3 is TGCAGCGTTGAAGGTGGTAACCACTCCTACAATGAGCAGTTCTTC. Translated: CSVEGGNHSYNEQFF.

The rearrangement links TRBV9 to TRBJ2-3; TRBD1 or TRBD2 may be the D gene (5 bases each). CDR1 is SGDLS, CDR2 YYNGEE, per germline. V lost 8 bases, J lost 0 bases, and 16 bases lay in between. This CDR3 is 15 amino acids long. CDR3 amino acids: CARYARDGSTDTQYF. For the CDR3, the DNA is TGTGCCAGATATGCCCGGGACGGTAGCACAGATACGCAGTATTTT.

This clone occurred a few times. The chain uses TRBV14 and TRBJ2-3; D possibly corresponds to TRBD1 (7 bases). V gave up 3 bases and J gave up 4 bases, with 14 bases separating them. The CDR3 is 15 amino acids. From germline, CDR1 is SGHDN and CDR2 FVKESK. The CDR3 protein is CASSQTRQGADTQYF. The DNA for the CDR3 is TGTGCCAGCAGCCAGACTAGACAGGGCGCAGATACGCAGTATTTT.

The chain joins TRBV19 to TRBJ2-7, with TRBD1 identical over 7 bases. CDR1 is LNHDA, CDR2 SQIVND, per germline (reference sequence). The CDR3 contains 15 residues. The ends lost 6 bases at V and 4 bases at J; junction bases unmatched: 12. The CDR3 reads CASSSDRENIYEQYF. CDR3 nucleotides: TGTGCCAGTAGCTCTGACAGGGAAAACATTTACGAGCAGTACTTC.

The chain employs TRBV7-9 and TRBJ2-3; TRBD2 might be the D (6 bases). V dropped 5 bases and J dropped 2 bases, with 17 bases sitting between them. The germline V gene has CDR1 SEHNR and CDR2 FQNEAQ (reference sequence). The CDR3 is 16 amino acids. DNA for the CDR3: TGTGCCAGCAGCCCCACGGGCGGGAAAAACACAGATACGCAGTATTTT. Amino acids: CASSPTGGKNTDTQYF. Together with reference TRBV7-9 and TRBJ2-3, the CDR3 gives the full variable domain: DTGVSQNPRHKITKRGQNVTFRCDPISEHNRLYWYRQTLGQGPEFLTYFQNEAQLEKSRLLSDRFSAERPKGSFSTLEIQRTEQGDSAMYLCASSPTGGKNTDTQYFGPGTRLTVL.

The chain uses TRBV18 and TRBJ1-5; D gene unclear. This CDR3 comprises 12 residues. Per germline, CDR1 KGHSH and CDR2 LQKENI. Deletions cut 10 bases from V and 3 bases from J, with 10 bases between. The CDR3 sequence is CANSADNQPQHF. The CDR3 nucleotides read TGTGCCAACTCGGCAGACAATCAGCCCCAGCATTTT.

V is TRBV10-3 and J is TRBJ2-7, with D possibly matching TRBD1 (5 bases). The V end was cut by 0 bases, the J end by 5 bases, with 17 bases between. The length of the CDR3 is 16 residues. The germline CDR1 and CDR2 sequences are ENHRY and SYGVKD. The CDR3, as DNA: TGTGCCATCAGTGAGTCTGGGAAGGGGTATGGGGACGAGCAGTACTTC. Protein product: CAISESGKGYGDEQYF.

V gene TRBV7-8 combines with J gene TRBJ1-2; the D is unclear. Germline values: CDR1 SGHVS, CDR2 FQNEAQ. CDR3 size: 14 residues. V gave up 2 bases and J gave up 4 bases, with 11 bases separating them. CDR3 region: CASSLMGRAYGYTF. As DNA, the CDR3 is TGTGCCAGCAGCTTAATGGGCAGAGCCTATGGCTACACCTTC.

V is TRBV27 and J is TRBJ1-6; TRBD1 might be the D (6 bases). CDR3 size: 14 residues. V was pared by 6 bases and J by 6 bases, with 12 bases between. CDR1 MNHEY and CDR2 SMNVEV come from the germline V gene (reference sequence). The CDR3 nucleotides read TGTGCCAGCAGCCCTTACAGGGTTAATTCACCCCTCCACTTT. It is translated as CASSPYRVNSPLHF.